One sample yielded the 5 T cell receptor beta chains listed below, sequenced in a study of cytomegalovirus exposure and HLA in healthy donors (dated by TCRdb to about 2017). The library was prepared using the immunoSEQ multiplex PCR assay. The multiplex PCR relied on a mix of 60 forward primers for TCR Vbeta segments and 13 reverse primers for TCR Jbeta segments. Entries here come from immuneACCESS through TCRdb and include only in-frame sequences with V and J called. Some clones fail to appear in such tables; in the studies checked, an unresolved V gene covers under half of the shortfall, and the cause of the remainder is unknown. In this sample the table shows 150,000 to 200,000 clones, roughly four fifths of which occur a single time. The ten largest clones add up to approximately 6.5% of the sample. Sequencing used PBMCs. The receptors stem from a woman between 50 and 59 years old in good health and CMV-seropositive.

This clone was seen more than once but under ten times. This chain joins TRBV29-1 and TRBJ1-2; 8 positions agree with TRBD1. CDR1 is SQVTM and CDR2 is ANQGSEA in the germline V gene. This CDR3 has 13 residues. Trimming cost V 7 bases and J 3 bases; bases outside gene matches: 7. CDR3 sequence reads: CSGRTGGDYGYTF. As DNA, the CDR3 is TGCAGCGGACGAACAGGGGGTGACTATGGCTACACCTTC. The full variable domain, its missing parts supplied by reference TRBV29-1 and TRBJ1-2, is SAVISQKPSRDICQRGTSLTIQCQVDSQVTMMFWYRQQPGQSLTLIATANQGSEATYESGFVIDKFPISRPNLTFSTLTVSNMSPEDSSIYLCSGRTGGDYGYTFGSGTRLTVV.

Here the CDR3 reads CASSLEERTYEQYF. DNA of the CDR3: TGCGCCAGCAGCTTGGAGGAGCGGACCTACGAGCAGTACTTC. This chain joins TRBV5-1 and TRBJ2-7; a weak D match, TRBD2 (5 bases). Germline V gene sequence: CDR1 SGHRS, CDR2 YFSETQ. CDR3 length equals 14 residues. V was cut by 0 bases and J by 2 bases, with 9 bases left in between.

The genes are TRBV5-1 and TRBJ2-3; 7 bases align to TRBD1. The CDR3 loop spans 15 amino acids. From germline, CDR1 is SGHRS and CDR2 YFSETQ. J lost 5 bases, V lost 4 bases, and 10 bases had no gene match. DNA for the CDR3: TGCGCCAGCAGCCACGGACAGGATCCGTTAGATACGCAGTATTTT. This gives the protein CASSHGQDPLDTQYF.

This clone showed up just once. The chain uses TRBV2 and TRBJ1-1, with TRBD1 matching 8 bases. The germline V gene has CDR1 SNHLY and CDR2 FYNNEI. V was clipped by 5 bases and J by 1 base; unmatched bases: 3. The CDR3 runs 14 residues. CDR3 coding DNA: TGTGCCAGCAGTAACAGGGGGGCGAACACTGAAGCTTTCTTT. Protein product: CASSNRGANTEAFF.

This clone was detected only a few times. V gene TRBV7-2 combines with J gene TRBJ1-1; weak D call: TRBD1 (5 bases). Germline V CDR1 and CDR2: SGHTA, FQGNSA. The CDR3 length is 15 residues. V was pared by 5 bases and J by 3 bases, with 16 bases between. CDR3 in DNA: TGTGCCAGCAGCGTCGAAGAGGCAGGGTACACTGAAGCTTTCTTT. Residues: CASSVEEAGYTEAFF. The variable domain in full, with the rest retrieved from reference TRBV7-2 and TRBJ1-1, is GAGVSQSPSNKVTEKGKDVELRCDPISGHTALYWYRQSLGQGLEFLIYFQGNSAPDKSGLPSDRFSAERTGGSVSTLTIQRTQQEDSAVYLCASSVEEAGYTEAFFGQGTRLTVV.